Shown below are 2 T cell receptor beta chains from a single sample sequenced in a study of blood T cell repertoires in COVID-19. The protocol was immunoSEQ multiplex PCR, while the TCRdb copy is restricted to in-frame clones and leaves out a portion. The sample carries around 250,000 clones, under 90% recorded once. Sequencing input: peripheral blood. Receptors originate from a woman between 18 and 30 years old with acute or convalescent COVID-19.

This chain links TRBV28 with TRBJ1-2; possibly TRBD1 for D (5 bases). The CDR3 loop spans 16 amino acids. The V end lost 6 bases, the J end lost 5 bases, and 22 bases lay between the germline ends. Germline-derived CDR1 and CDR2 are MDHEN and SYDVKM. CDR3 in DNA: TGTGCCAGCAGGGGGACTTGGGGGGAGACTTCTTATGGCTACACCTTC. It yields the protein CASRGTWGETSYGYTF.

The chain combines TRBV19 with TRBJ2-1; 7 bases match TRBD2. Germline V lookup: CDR1 LNHDA, CDR2 SQIVND (reference sequence). There are 16 residues in the CDR3. The trim removed 6 bases at V and 3 bases at J, leaving 11 bases unmatched. The CDR3 DNA follows: TGTGCCAGTAGGGGAGGGTCCTCAGGATACTACAATGAGCAGTTCTTC. This translates into CASRGGSSGYYNEQFF.